One T cell receptor beta chain is described in this entry. Unmatched junction bases numbered 2, after V lost 2 bases and J lost 2 bases. CDR1 is SGHAT and CDR2 is FQNNGV in the germline V gene. The CDR3 has 15 residues. Measured with immunoSEQ multiplex PCR; TCRdb has only the in-frame clones, and not every one. The sample has about 450,000 clones; less than 80% are singletons. Recent acute infections and vaccinations were absent in the healthy HIV-negative adult donors. Each sample came from a Caucasian adult donor living in Nashville, Tennessee. The data derive from a study of shared clonotypes between healthy human individuals.

This rearrangement joins TRBV11-2 to TRBJ2-1; 8 positions agree with TRBD2. The sequencing input was PBMCs. This TCR was sampled from a woman aged 40 to 50 in good health. Some clones in this sample may be carry-over from other donors' samples. CDR3 DNA: TGTGCCAGCAGCTTACAAGCGGGAGCCTACAATGAGCAGTTCTTC. This codes for CASSLQAGAYNEQFF.